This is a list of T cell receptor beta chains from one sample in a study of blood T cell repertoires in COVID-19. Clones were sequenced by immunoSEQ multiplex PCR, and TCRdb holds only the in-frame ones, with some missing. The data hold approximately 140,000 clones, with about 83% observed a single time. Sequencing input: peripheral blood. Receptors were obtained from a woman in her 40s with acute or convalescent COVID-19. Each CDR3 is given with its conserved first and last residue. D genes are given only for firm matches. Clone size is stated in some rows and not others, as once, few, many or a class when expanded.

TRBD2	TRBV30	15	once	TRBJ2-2	CAWSKGLEGTGELFF	TGTGCCTGGAGTAAGGGACTAGAAGGGACCGGGGAGCTGTTTTTT
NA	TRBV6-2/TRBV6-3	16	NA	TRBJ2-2	CASSSGTPFYTGELFF	TGTGCCAGCAGTTCCGGGACTCCCTTTTACACCGGGGAGCTGTTTTTT
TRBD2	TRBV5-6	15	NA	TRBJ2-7	CASSFSRLAGAEQYF	TGTGCCAGCAGCTTTTCTCGACTAGCGGGAGCCGAGCAGTACTTC
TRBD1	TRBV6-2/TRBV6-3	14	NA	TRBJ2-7	CASSPDRARYEQYF	TGTGCCAGCAGTCCCGACAGGGCTCGCTACGAGCAGTACTTC
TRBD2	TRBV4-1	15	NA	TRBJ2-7	CASSQDGLAFDEQYF	TGCGCCAGCAGCCAAGATGGACTAGCGTTCGACGAGCAGTACTTC
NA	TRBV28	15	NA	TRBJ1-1	CASSSSRGMNTEAFF	TGTGCCAGCAGTTCGTCCAGGGGCATGAACACTGAAGCTTTCTTT
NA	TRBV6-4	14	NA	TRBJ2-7	CASGAKYRSYEQYF	TGTGCCAGCGGGGCGAAATATCGATCCTACGAGCAGTACTTC
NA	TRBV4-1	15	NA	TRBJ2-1	CASSQPTSSYNEQFF	TGCGCCAGCAGCCAGCCGACAAGCTCCTACAATGAGCAGTTCTTC
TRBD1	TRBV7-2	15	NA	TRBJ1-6	CASSLTGTGRSPLHF	TGTGCCAGCAGCTTAACCGGGACAGGGAGGTCACCCCTCCACTTT
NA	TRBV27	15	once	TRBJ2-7	CASSLSQDYPYEQYF	TGTGCCAGCAGTTTAAGCCAGGACTACCCCTACGAGCAGTACTTC
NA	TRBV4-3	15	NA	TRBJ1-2	CASSQDRGANYGYTF	TGCGCCAGCAGCCAAGACAGGGGCGCTAACTATGGCTACACCTTC
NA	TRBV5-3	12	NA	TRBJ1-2	CARSLERDGYTF	TGTGCCAGAAGCTTGGAACGGGATGGCTACACCTTC
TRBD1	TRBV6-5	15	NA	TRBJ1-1	CASSYGTAPNTEAFF	TGTGCCAGCAGTTACGGGACAGCTCCGAACACTGAAGCTTTCTTT
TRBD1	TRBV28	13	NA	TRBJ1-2	CASTRTGSYGYTF	TGTGCCAGCACCCGGACAGGGTCCTATGGCTACACCTTC
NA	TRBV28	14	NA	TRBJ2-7	CASSFGNILFEQYF	TGTGCCAGCAGTTTCGGGAACATCCTTTTCGAGCAGTACTTC
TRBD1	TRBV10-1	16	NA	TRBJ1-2	CASSESWTGWDYGYTF	TGCGCCAGCAGTGAGTCGTGGACAGGGTGGGACTATGGCTACACCTTC
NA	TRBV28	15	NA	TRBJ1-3	CASRGAPNSGNTIYF	TGTGCCAGCAGGGGCGCCCCAAACTCTGGAAACACCATATATTTT
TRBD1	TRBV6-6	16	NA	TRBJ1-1	CASSPRGLSGNTEAFF	TGTGCCAGCAGCCCCAGGGGGCTATCGGGAAACACTGAAGCTTTCTTT
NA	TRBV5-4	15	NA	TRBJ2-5	CASSTAQGGQETQYF	TGTGCCAGCAGCACCGCACAGGGAGGGCAAGAGACCCAGTACTTC
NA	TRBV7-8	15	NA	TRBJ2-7	CASSPIWDTTYEQYF	TGTGCCAGCAGCCCCATCTGGGACACTACCTACGAGCAGTACTTC
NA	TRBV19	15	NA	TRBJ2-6	CASSMRAPGANVLTF	TGTGCCAGTAGTATGAGGGCACCCGGGGCCAACGTCCTGACTTTC
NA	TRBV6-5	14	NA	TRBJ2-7	CASDSGTNAYEQYF	TGTGCCAGCGATTCCGGGACAAATGCCTACGAGCAGTACTTC
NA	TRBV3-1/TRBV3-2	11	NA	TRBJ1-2	CASSRGPGYTF	TGTGCCAGCAGCCGCGGCCCAGGCTACACCTTC
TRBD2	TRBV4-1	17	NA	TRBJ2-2	CASSPATSGRNTGELFF	TGCGCCAGCAGTCCCGCGACTAGCGGGAGGAACACCGGGGAGCTGTTTTTT
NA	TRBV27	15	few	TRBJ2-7	CASSLWYGNGHEQYF	TGTGCCAGCAGTTTATGGTACGGGAACGGCCACGAGCAGTACTTC
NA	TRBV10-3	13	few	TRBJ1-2	CAIWVSGYYGYTF	TGTGCCATCTGGGTTTCCGGGTACTATGGCTACACCTTC
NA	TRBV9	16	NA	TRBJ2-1	CASSQSGYRSYNEQFF	TGTGCCAGCAGCCAAAGCGGTTACCGCTCCTACAATGAGCAGTTCTTC
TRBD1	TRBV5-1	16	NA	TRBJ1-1	CASSLDLGQGNTEAFF	TGCGCCAGCAGCTTAGACCTCGGACAGGGGAACACTGAAGCTTTCTTT
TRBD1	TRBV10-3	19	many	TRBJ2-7	CATGGLEEGARGPTYEQYF	TGTGCCACAGGGGGCCTTGAGGAGGGGGCAAGGGGTCCGACCTACGAGCAGTACTTC
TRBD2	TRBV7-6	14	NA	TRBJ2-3	CASSLGAGGDTQYF	TGTGCCAGCAGCTTAGGAGCGGGAGGAGATACGCAGTATTTT
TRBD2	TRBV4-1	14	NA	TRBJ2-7	CASSQETSGTRQYF	TGCGCCAGCAGCCAAGAAACTAGCGGTACGAGGCAGTACTTC
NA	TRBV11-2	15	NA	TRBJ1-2	CASSTHRQKPYGYTF	TGTGCCAGCAGCACCCATAGACAGAAACCTTATGGCTACACCTTC
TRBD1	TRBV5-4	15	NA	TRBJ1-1	CASSLFNRGDTEAFF	TGTGCCAGCAGCTTATTCAACAGGGGGGACACTGAAGCTTTCTTT
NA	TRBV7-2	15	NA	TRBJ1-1	CASSHFTFLNTEAFF	TGTGCCAGCAGCCATTTTACATTCCTGAACACTGAAGCTTTCTTT
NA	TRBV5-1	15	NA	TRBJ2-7	CASSTQSGPSYEQYF	TGCGCCAGCAGTACCCAGTCAGGGCCTTCCTACGAGCAGTACTTC
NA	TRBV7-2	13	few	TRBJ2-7	CASSLDANYEQYF	TGTGCCAGCAGCTTAGACGCGAACTACGAGCAGTACTTC
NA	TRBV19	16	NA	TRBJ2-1	CASSIDTRGPYNEQFF	TGTGCCAGTAGTATAGATACAAGGGGCCCGTACAATGAGCAGTTCTTC
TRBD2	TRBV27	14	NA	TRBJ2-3	CASLASGRSDTQYF	TGTGCCAGCTTGGCGAGCGGGAGGTCAGATACGCAGTATTTT
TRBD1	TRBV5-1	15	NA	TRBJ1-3	CASSLGQGAGNTIYF	TGCGCCAGCAGCTTGGGACAGGGGGCTGGAAACACCATATATTTT
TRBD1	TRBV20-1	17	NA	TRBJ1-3	CSASNVPTGVTGNTIYF	TGCAGTGCTAGTAATGTCCCTACAGGGGTTACTGGAAACACCATATATTTT
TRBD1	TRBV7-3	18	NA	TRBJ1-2	CASSSKPRTGELGDGYTF	TGTGCCAGCAGCTCAAAACCCAGGACAGGGGAACTGGGGGATGGCTACACCTTC
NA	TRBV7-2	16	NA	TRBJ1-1	CASSLFPAGGRTEAFF	TGTGCCAGCAGCCTATTCCCGGCGGGGGGAAGGACTGAAGCTTTCTTT
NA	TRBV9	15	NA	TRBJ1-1	CASSPVQGIWTEAFF	TGTGCCAGCAGCCCCGTCCAGGGAATTTGGACTGAAGCTTTCTTT
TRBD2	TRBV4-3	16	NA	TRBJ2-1	CASSQYGTSGYNEQFF	TGCGCCAGCAGCCAATACGGGACTAGCGGTTACAATGAGCAGTTCTTC
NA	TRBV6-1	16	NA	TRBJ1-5	CASSERRGYSNQPQHF	TGTGCCAGCAGTGAACGCAGGGGATATAGCAATCAGCCCCAGCATTTT
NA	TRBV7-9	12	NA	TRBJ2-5	CASSFFRETQYF	TGTGCCAGCAGCTTCTTCCGGGAGACCCAGTACTTC
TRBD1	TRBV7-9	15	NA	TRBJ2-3	CASSPTGGAADTQYF	TGTGCCAGCAGCCCGACAGGGGGCGCCGCAGATACGCAGTATTTT
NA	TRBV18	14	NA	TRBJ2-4	CASSPSAGENIQYF	TGTGCCAGCTCACCATCGGCAGGGGAAAACATTCAGTACTTC
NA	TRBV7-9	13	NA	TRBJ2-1	CASSSPGNNEQFF	TGTGCCAGCAGCTCCCCGGGGAACAATGAGCAGTTCTTC
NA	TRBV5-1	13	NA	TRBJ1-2	CASSLGDTVRYTF	TGCGCCAGCAGCTTGGGGGACACTGTTCGCTACACCTTC